This TCR beta chain was sequenced for a study of blood T cell repertoires in COVID-19. At the level of the study: Specimens from acute and convalescent COVID-19 originated in the United States, Italy and Spain. T cells, B-cell-depleted T cells, or PBMCs provided the cDNA or gDNA that served as material.

This CDR3 contains 15 residues. The germline CDR1 and CDR2 sequences are MNHEY and SMNVEV (reference sequence). V was cut by 6 bases and J by 2 bases, with 14 bases left in between. The data were produced by immunoSEQ multiplex PCR, yet TCRdb's version contains in-frame clones alone and is incomplete. The table includes 200,000 or so clones, under 90% detected once. The chain combines TRBV27 with TRBJ1-5; D is uncertain. The TCR comes from a man aged 80 or over with acute or convalescent COVID-19. The source material was peripheral blood. CDR3 residues: CASRKRVEGNQPQHF. The CDR3 coding sequence is TGTGCCAGCAGGAAGAGGGTGGAAGGCAATCAGCCCCAGCATTTT.